One sample yielded the 8 T cell receptor beta chains listed below, sequenced in a study of blood T cell repertoires in COVID-19. The data were produced by immunoSEQ multiplex PCR, yet TCRdb's version contains in-frame clones alone and is incomplete. Of about 140,000 clones listed, 80% to 90% are singletons. Sample: peripheral blood. These receptors all stem from a woman in her 50s with acute or convalescent COVID-19.

The chain links TRBV19 to TRBJ1-2; TRBD1 aligns across 9 bases. With 4 bases clipped from V and 3 bases from J, the junction kept 6 bases outside the gene matches. This CDR3 is 15 amino acids long. CDR1 and CDR2 from the germline V gene are LNHDA and SQIVND (reference sequence). The CDR3 protein is CASSTTQGADYGYTF. The CDR3 coding sequence is TGTGCCAGTAGTACAACACAGGGGGCAGACTATGGCTACACCTTC.

This clone appeared once. The chain employs TRBV19 and TRBJ2-1, with 14 bases fitting TRBD2. CDR1 and CDR2 from the germline V gene are LNHDA and SQIVND (reference sequence). This CDR3 comprises 13 residues. V gave up 8 bases and J gave up 10 bases; unmatched junction bases: 4. CDR3 in DNA: TGTGCCAGTTCGGGACTAGCGGGAGACGAGCAGTTCTTC. Translation gives CASSGLAGDEQFF.

This rearrangement joins TRBV7-3 to TRBJ2-3; 14 bases agree with TRBD2. Germline V gene sequence: CDR1 SGHTA, CDR2 FQGTGA. Trimming at V came to 6 bases and at J to 5 bases, leaving 4 bases not matched to a gene. This CDR3 comprises 15 residues. CDR3 bases: TGTGCCAGCAGTCGACTAGCGGGAGGGCTAGATACGCAGTATTTT. Translation: CASSRLAGGLDTQYF. Full variable domain (outside the CDR3, taken from reference TRBV7-3 and TRBJ2-3): GAGVSQTPSNKVTEKGKYVELRCDPISGHTALYWYRQSLGQGPEFLIYFQGTGAADDSGLPNDRFFAVRPEGSVSTLKIQRTERGDSAVYLCASSRLAGGLDTQYFGPGTRLTVL.

The rearrangement links TRBV10-2 to TRBJ1-1, with a possible D match to TRBD1 (5 bases). Germline CDR1 WSHSY, CDR2 SAAADI. There are 15 residues in the CDR3. Trimming cost V 0 bases and J 2 bases, with 10 bases left between them. For the CDR3, the DNA is TGCGCCAGCAGTGAGTCGGTCAGGGCCAACACTGAAGCTTTCTTT. Translation gives CASSESVRANTEAFF.

V and J are TRBV6-5 and TRBJ2-7, with D maybe TRBD1 (6 bases). V was clipped by 6 bases and J by 6 bases, with 15 bases between them. The CDR3 contains 13 residues. Germline CDR1 is MNHEY and CDR2 is SVGAGI. The CDR3 DNA reads TGTGCCAGCAGGGGGAACAGGGCCTCCGAGCAGTACTTC. The encoded protein is CASRGNRASEQYF.

The V call is TRBV24-1, the J call TRBJ1-3; TRBD1 agrees at 7 bases. The germline CDR1 and CDR2 sequences are KGHDR and SFDVKD. The length of the CDR3 is 16 residues. V trimming: 4 bases; J trimming: 3 bases; junction bases outside the gene matches: 8. CDR3 bases: TGTGCCACCAGTGACCCCAGGGGGGTAGGTGGAAACACCATATATTTT. Protein product: CATSDPRGVGGNTIYF.

The chain carries TRBV27 and TRBJ1-5; 9 nucleotides line up with TRBD1. Germline-derived CDR1 and CDR2 are MNHEY and SMNVEV (reference sequence). CDR3 length: 15 amino acids. The trim removed 6 bases at V and 7 bases at J, leaving 10 bases unmatched. CDR3 DNA: TGTGCCAGCAGCACCTCACAGGGACAGGGCCAGCCCCAGCATTTT. Protein sequence: CASSTSQGQGQPQHF.

This sequence joins TRBV12-3 or TRBV12-4 and TRBJ1-2; D call uncertain. The CDR3 spans 12 residues. Trimming took off 3 bases at V and 6 bases at J, with 8 bases between the two ends. The CDR3 protein is CASSFPGNGYTF. CDR3 DNA sequence: TGTGCCAGCAGTTTTCCGGGGAATGGCTACACCTTC.